Each of the 15 T cell receptor beta chains below was sequenced from the same sample in a study of T cell repertoires in cytomegalovirus infection. In TCRdb, the reads were re-called with MiXCR into one record per CDR3 protein. The sample has 300,000 to 400,000 distinct CDR3 sequences; more than 8% are singletons. Sequencing was carried out using PBMCs. The source of these receptors is a human donor in good health (CMV status not recorded). Some clones in this sample may be carry-over from other donors' samples.

This clonotype has at least ten counts. J is TRBJ2-5 and V is TRBV11-2; D is uncertain. V lost 5 bases to trimming and J lost 1 base, with 14 bases between them. Germline V lookup: CDR1 SGHAT, CDR2 FQNNGV. CDR3 length: 15 amino acids. The CDR3 coding sequence is TGTGCCAGCAGCCCCCGACTTAGTTTCCAAGAGACCCAGTACTTC. This translates into CASSPRLSFQETQYF.

Points on this clonotype: This could be a read error, since a much larger clone is one nucleotide away. The V call is TRBV6-2 or TRBV6-3, the J call TRBJ2-7; 7 bases are shared with TRBD1. Germline V lookup: CDR1 MNHEY, CDR2 SVGEGT. The CDR3 sequence is 14 residues long. CDR3 nucleotides: TGTGCCAGCAGTACGACAGGGCCAAGGTACGGGCAGTACTTC. Translation: CASSTTGPRYGQYF.

There are many counts of this clonotype. The V call is TRBV14, the J call TRBJ2-3; D is perhaps TRBD2 (5 bases). This CDR3 comprises 14 residues. V shed 1 base and J shed 7 bases, with 12 bases lying between them. Germline CDR1 reads SGHDN; CDR2 reads FVKESK. The CDR3 reads CASSQGSGLYTQYF. The CDR3 coding sequence is TGTGCCAGCAGCCAAGGGTCCGGACTTTATACGCAGTATTTT.

This clonotype was counted at least ten times. The chain couples TRBV7-2 to TRBJ1-3; no clear D. CDR3 length: 14 amino acids. V lost 4 bases to trimming and J lost 4 bases, with 11 bases between them. Germline assignment: CDR1 SGHTA and CDR2 FQGNSA. As DNA, the CDR3 is TGTGCCAGCAGCTCGGACTATGGGGGAAACACCATATATTTT. It translates to CASSSDYGGNTIYF.

This sequence joins TRBV6-5 and TRBJ2-1, with a weak D call TRBD2 (6 bases). The ends were cut back, 7 bases at V and 10 bases at J, with 20 bases in the middle. The CDR3 is made up of 14 amino acids. Germline CDR1 MNHEY, CDR2 SVGAGI. The CDR3 sequence: CASKIQEGIQEQFF. Here the CDR3 DNA reads TGTGCCAGCAAGATTCAGGAGGGGATCCAGGAGCAGTTCTTC.

This clonotype was found many times. Germline is not matched at one junction end, which may reflect a read error. The chain is built from TRBV12-3 or TRBV12-4 and TRBJ2-1; 7 nucleotides agree with TRBD2. The CDR3 length is 11 residues. CDR3 amino acids: CASSSGGPEIF. Written as DNA, the CDR3 is TGTGCCAGCAGTTCGGGGGGACCGGAGATCTTC.

This clonotype was counted once. This sequence joins TRBV27 and TRBJ2-5; weak D call: TRBD2 (6 bases). V was cut by 2 bases and J by 4 bases, with 14 bases left in between. This CDR3 contains 15 residues. From germline, CDR1 is MNHEY and CDR2 SMNVEV (reference sequence). The CDR3 bases are TGTGCCAGCAGTTTAGCTAGCGCCGACAGAGAGACCCAGTACTTC. Amino acid sequence: CASSLASADRETQYF.

This clonotype was detected ten times or more. CDR3 DNA: TGCGCCAGCAGCCAACTAGCGGGAGTGCGGTACGAGCAGTACTTC. Translated: CASSQLAGVRYEQYF. V usage is TRBV4-1 and J usage is TRBJ2-7; TRBD2 aligns across 10 bases. This CDR3 is built from 15 residues. The germline V gene has CDR1 MGHRA and CDR2 YSYEKL. V shed 2 bases, J shed 4 bases, and the junction held 5 bases outside the gene matches.

This clonotype was counted only a few times. The chain couples TRBV29-1 to TRBJ2-1; D unresolved. The CDR3 loop spans 13 amino acids. V gave up 4 bases and J gave up 7 bases, with 14 bases separating them. The germline gives CDR1 SQVTM, CDR2 ANQGSEA. CDR3 amino acids: CSVVPRTENEQFF. As DNA, the CDR3 is TGCAGCGTTGTACCCCGAACCGAAAATGAGCAGTTCTTC.

This clonotype was recorded a few times. V is TRBV3-1 and J is TRBJ1-6, with no clear D. The CDR3 extends over 16 amino acids. V was trimmed by 0 bases and J by 7 bases, leaving 13 bases between them. The germline gives CDR1 LGHDT, CDR2 YNNKEL (reference sequence). CDR3 DNA: TGTGCCAGCAGCCAAGATGGCGGCGGAGCGAATTCACCCCTCCACTTT. Amino acid sequence: CASSQDGGGANSPLHF.

This clonotype came up many times. The chain carries TRBV12-3 or TRBV12-4 and TRBJ2-5; TRBD1 matches at 8 bases. The V and J ends lost 4 bases and 0 bases, in that order; junction bases with no gene match: 4. CDR3 length: 15 amino acids. For the CDR3, the DNA is TGTGCCAGCAGTTGGGGACAGGTGTACCAAGAGACCCAGTACTTC. Protein: CASSWGQVYQETQYF.

Ten or more counts support this clonotype. The rearrangement uses TRBV7-8 and TRBJ1-1; D is perhaps TRBD1 (5 bases). The CDR3 has 15 amino acids. Trimming stripped 5 bases from V and 4 bases from J, with 17 bases between. CDR1 and CDR2 from the germline V gene are SGHVS and FQNEAQ. This chain's CDR3 is CASSLFRALGTEAFF. The CDR3 DNA is TGTGCCAGCAGCCTTTTCAGGGCGTTGGGCACTGAAGCTTTCTTT. The whole variable domain, remainder taken from reference TRBV7-8 and TRBJ1-1, is GAGVSQSPRYKVAKRGQDVALRCDPISGHVSLFWYQQALGQGPEFLTYFQNEAQLDKSGLPSDRFFAERPEGSVSTLKIQRTQQEDSAVYLCASSLFRALGTEAFFGQGTRLTVV.

The CDR3 reads CASSSPRGYYEQYF. CDR3 DNA: TGTGCCAGCAGCTCACCAAGGGGTTACTACGAGCAGTACTTC. The gene calls are TRBV7-8 and TRBJ2-7, with a tentative D call TRBD1 (5 bases). The CDR3 spans 14 residues. V lost 4 bases and J lost 3, with 13 bases in between. Germline CDR1 and CDR2: SGHVS and FQNEAQ.

This clonotype occurred a few times. The V gene is TRBV7-6, the J gene TRBJ2-6, with D perhaps matching TRBD2 (6 bases). Deletions cut 7 bases from V and 0 bases from J, with 16 bases between. CDR1 is SGHVS and CDR2 is FNYEAQ in the germline V gene. The CDR3 consists of 17 residues. The CDR3 spells CASTPGGTGSGANVLTF. DNA of the CDR3: TGTGCCAGCACCCCCGGCGGGACGGGCTCTGGGGCCAACGTCCTGACTTTC.

Ten or more counts support this clonotype. The gene calls are TRBV19 and TRBJ1-1, with a weak D call TRBD1 (5 bases). The ends were cut back, 6 bases at V and 10 bases at J, with 21 bases in the middle. CDR3 length equals 14 residues. Germline lookup yields CDR1 LNHDA and CDR2 SQIVND (reference sequence). This CDR3 is CASRQLDRGERAFF. DNA of the CDR3: TGTGCCAGTAGACAACTCGACCGAGGGGAGAGAGCTTTCTTT.